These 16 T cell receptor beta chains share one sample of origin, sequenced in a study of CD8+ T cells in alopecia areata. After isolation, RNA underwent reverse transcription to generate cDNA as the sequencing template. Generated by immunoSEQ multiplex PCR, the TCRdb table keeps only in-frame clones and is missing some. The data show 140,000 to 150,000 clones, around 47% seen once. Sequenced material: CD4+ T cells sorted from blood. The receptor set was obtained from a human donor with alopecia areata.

The CDR3 region has the DNA TGTGCCAGCTCACCACCGGGACTAGCGACGGCCTACGAGCAGTACTTC. Residues: CASSPPGLATAYEQYF. The rearrangement joins TRBV18 to TRBJ2-7; the match to TRBD2 covers 10 bases. CDR1 and CDR2 (germline): KGHSH, LQKENI. The CDR3 has 16 residues. V dropped 0 bases and J dropped 2; count of bases not matched to a gene: 4.

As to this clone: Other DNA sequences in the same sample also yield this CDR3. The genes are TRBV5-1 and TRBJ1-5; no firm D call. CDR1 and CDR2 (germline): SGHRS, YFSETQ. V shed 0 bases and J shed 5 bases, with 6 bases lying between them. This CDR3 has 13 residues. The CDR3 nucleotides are TGCGCCAGCAGCTTGGTAGGAGATCAGCCCCAGCATTTT. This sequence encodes CASSLVGDQPQHF. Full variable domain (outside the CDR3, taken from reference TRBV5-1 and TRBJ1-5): KAGVTQTPRYLIKTRGQQVTLSCSPISGHRSVSWYQQTPGQGLQFLFEYFSETQRNKGNFPGRFSGRQFSNSRSEMNVSTLELGDSALYLCASSLVGDQPQHFGDGTRLSIL.

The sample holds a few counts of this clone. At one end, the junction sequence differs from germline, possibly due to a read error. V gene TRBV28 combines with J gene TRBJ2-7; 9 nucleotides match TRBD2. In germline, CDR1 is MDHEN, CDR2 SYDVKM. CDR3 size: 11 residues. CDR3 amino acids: CASSMGASGNF. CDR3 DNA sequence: TGTGCCAGCAGTATGGGGGCTAGCGGGAACTTC.

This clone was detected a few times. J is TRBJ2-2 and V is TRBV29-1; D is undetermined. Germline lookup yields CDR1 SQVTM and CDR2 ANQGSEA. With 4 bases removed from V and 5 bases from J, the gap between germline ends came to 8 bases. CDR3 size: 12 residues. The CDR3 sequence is CSVGHLTGELFF. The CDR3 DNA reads TGCAGCGTTGGGCACCTGACCGGGGAGCTGTTTTTT.

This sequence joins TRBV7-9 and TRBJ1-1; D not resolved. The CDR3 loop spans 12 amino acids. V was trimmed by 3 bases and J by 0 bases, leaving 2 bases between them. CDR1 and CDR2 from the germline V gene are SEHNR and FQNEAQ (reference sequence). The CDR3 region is CASSLMNTEAFF. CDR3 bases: TGTGCCAGCAGCTTGATGAACACTGAAGCTTTCTTT.

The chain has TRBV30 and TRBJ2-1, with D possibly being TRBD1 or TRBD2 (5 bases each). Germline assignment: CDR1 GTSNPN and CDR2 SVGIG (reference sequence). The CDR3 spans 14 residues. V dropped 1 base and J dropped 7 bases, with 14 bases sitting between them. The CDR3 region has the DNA TGTGCCTGGAGTGACTTACTGTGGGGGAATGAGCAGTTCTTC. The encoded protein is CAWSDLLWGNEQFF.

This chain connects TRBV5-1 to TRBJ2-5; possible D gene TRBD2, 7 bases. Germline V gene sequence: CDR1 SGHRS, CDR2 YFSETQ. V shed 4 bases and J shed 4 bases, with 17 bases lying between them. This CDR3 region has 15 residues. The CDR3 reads CASSAQRGATETQYF. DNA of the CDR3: TGCGCCAGCAGCGCTCAACGGGGGGCGACAGAGACCCAGTACTTC.

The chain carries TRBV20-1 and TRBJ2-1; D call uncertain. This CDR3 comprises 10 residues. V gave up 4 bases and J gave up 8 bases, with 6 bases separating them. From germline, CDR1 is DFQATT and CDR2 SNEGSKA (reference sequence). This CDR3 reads CSAKAHEQFF. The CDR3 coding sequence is TGCAGTGCTAAAGCCCATGAGCAGTTCTTC.

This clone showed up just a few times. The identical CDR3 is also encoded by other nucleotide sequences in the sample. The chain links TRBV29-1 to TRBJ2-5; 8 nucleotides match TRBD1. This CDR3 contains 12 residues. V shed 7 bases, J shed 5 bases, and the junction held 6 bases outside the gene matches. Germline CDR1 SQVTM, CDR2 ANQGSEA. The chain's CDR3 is CSAGQGGETQYF. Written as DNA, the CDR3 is TGCAGCGCTGGACAGGGAGGCGAGACCCAGTACTTC.

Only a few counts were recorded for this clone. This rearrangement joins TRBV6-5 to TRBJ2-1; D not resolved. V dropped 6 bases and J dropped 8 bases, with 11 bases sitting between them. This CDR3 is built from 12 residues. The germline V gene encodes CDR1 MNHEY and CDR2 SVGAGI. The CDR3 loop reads CASSSNLYEQFF. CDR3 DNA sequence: TGTGCCAGCAGCTCCAACCTCTATGAGCAGTTCTTC.

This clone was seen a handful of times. This chain's CDR3 is CASSPATGELNEQFF. CDR3 coding DNA: TGTGCCAGCTCACCAGCGACAGGGGAGTTGAATGAGCAGTTCTTC. This rearrangement joins TRBV18 to TRBJ2-1; TRBD1 matches at 8 bases. The germline V gene encodes CDR1 KGHSH and CDR2 LQKENI. The CDR3 consists of 15 residues. Trimming took 2 bases from V and 7 from J; bases not matched to a gene: 7.

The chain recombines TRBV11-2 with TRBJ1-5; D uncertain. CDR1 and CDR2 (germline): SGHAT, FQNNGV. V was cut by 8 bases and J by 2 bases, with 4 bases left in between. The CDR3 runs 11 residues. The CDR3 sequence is CASGGNQPQHF. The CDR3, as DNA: TGTGCCAGCGGCGGCAATCAGCCCCAGCATTTT.

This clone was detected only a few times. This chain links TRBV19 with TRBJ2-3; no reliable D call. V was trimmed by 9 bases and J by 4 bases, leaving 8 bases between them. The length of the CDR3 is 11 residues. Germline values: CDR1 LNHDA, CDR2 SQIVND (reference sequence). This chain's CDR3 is CARNYSDTQYF. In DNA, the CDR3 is TGTGCCAGAAACTATTCAGATACGCAGTATTTT.

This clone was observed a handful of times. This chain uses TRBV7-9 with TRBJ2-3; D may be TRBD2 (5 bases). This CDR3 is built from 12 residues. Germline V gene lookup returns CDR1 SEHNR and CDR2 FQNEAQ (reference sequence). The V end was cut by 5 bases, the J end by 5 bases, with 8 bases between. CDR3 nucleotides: TGTGCCAGCAGCGGGAGTTTAGATACGCAGTATTTT. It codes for CASSGSLDTQYF.

CDR3: CASSPGQGNYGYTF. DNA for the CDR3: TGTGCCAGCAGTCCGGGACAGGGAAACTATGGCTACACCTTC. V usage is TRBV6-1 and J usage is TRBJ1-2; 9 bases are shared with TRBD1. Germline loops: CDR1 MNHNS, CDR2 SASEGT. J gave up 2 bases and V 5 bases, and 3 bases lay outside the gene matches. The CDR3 loop spans 14 amino acids.

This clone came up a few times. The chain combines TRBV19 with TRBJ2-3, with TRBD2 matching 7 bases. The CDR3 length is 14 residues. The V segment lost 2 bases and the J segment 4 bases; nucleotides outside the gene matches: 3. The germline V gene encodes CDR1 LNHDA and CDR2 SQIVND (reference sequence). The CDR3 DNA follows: TGTGCCAGTAGTATATCCGGGAGGTCAGATACGCAGTATTTT. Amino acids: CASSISGRSDTQYF.